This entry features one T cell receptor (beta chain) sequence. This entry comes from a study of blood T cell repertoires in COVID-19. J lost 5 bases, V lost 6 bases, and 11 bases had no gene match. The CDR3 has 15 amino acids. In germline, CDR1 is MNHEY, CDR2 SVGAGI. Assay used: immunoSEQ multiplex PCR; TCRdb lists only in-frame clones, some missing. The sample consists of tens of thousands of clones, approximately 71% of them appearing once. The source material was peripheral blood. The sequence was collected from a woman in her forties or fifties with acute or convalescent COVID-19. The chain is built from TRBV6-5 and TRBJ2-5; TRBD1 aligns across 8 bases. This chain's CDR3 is CASRTGQGLGETQYF. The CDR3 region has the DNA TGTGCCAGCAGGACTGGACAGGGCTTAGGGGAGACCCAGTACTTC.